Following are 24 T cell receptor beta chains from one sample sequenced in a study of lymphopenia after photon versus proton radiotherapy. Using immunoSEQ multiplex PCR, the repertoire was profiled, and TCRdb retains in-frame clones only, with some absent. The repertoire consists of tens of thousands of clones, with approximately 86% occurring once and the leading ten covering more than 2%. Sequencing was performed on peripheral blood, taken from a patient treated with photon-based radiotherapy. These receptor sequences come from a man between 35 and 55 years old with gastric cancer.

The rearrangement joins TRBV19 to TRBJ1-2, with D hard to call. The V gene lost 4 bases and the J gene lost 8 bases, with 8 bases spanning the gap. The CDR3 sequence is 11 residues long. Germline lookup yields CDR1 LNHDA and CDR2 SQIVND (reference sequence). CDR3: CASSNFGGYTF. The CDR3 region has the DNA TGTGCCAGTAGTAATTTTGGCGGCTACACCTTC.

The chain links TRBV5-1 to TRBJ2-1, with TRBD1 matching 7 bases. The CDR3 extends over 15 amino acids. Germline CDR1 reads SGHRS; CDR2 reads YFSETQ. With V trimmed by 3 bases and J by 2 bases, 5 bases remained unmatched. Written as DNA, the CDR3 is TGCGCCAGCAGCTCCACAGGGGAAACCTACAATGAGCAGTTCTTC. Protein sequence: CASSSTGETYNEQFF.

The V call is TRBV4-2, the J call TRBJ1-1; D is unresolved. Trimming shortened V by 0 bases and J by 1 base, and 6 bases separated the two germline ends. The CDR3 runs 14 residues. From germline, CDR1 is LGHNA and CDR2 YNFKEQ. CDR3 amino acids: CASSQDPGNTEAFF. For the CDR3, the DNA is TGTGCCAGCAGCCAAGACCCGGGGAACACTGAAGCTTTCTTT.

The J gene is TRBJ1-1, the V gene TRBV30; the match to TRBD1 covers 11 bases. The CDR3 loop spans 14 amino acids. CDR1 is GTSNPN and CDR2 is SVGIG in the germline V gene (reference sequence). J gave up 4 bases and V 4 bases, and 5 bases lay outside the gene matches. The CDR3 DNA sequence: TGTGCCTGGAACCTCGGGACAGGGGGCACTGAAGCTTTCTTT. Amino acid sequence: CAWNLGTGGTEAFF.

The chain carries TRBV4-3 and TRBJ1-4; 8 nucleotides line up with TRBD1. From germline, CDR1 is LGHNA and CDR2 YSLEER. The ends lost 3 bases at V and 7 bases at J; junction bases unmatched: 10. The CDR3 is 16 residues long. The CDR3 sequence: CASSHDSGGAGEKLFF. Here the CDR3 DNA reads TGCGCCAGCAGCCACGACTCAGGGGGCGCTGGTGAAAAACTGTTTTTT.

The CDR3 loop reads CASRRAGPEQYF. The CDR3 bases are TGTGCCAGCAGGAGGGCGGGACCCGAGCAGTACTTC. The chain recombines TRBV2 with TRBJ2-7; possibly TRBD2 for D (6 bases). The germline V gene encodes CDR1 SNHLY and CDR2 FYNNEI. The CDR3 is 12 residues long. Between the trimmed V and J ends, which lost 6 bases and 6 bases, there was a span of 12 bases.

This clone was detected a few times. This chain connects TRBV27 to TRBJ1-2; unclear D gene. Trimming stripped 5 bases from V and 1 base from J, with 5 bases between. Germline CDR1 MNHEY, CDR2 SMNVEV (reference sequence). The CDR3 length is 12 residues. The DNA of the CDR3 is TGTGCCAGCAGTCCCAATAACTATGGCTACACCTTC. Its translation: CASSPNNYGYTF.

J is TRBJ1-1 and V is TRBV18; D gene ambiguous. Germline V gene sequence: CDR1 KGHSH, CDR2 LQKENI. Trimming left V 2 bases short and J 5 bases short, with 12 bases between. This CDR3 comprises 14 residues. The CDR3 is CASSPVHDVTEAFF. DNA for the CDR3: TGTGCCAGCTCACCAGTACATGACGTGACTGAAGCTTTCTTT.

V usage is TRBV4-1 and J usage is TRBJ2-7; D possibly uses TRBD1 or TRBD2 (7 bases each). The V end lost 0 bases, the J end lost 0 bases, and 18 bases lay between the germline ends. CDR1 is MGHRA and CDR2 is YSYEKL in the germline V gene. The CDR3 is 18 amino acids. Here the CDR3 reads CASSQDRGRGPSSYEQYF. The CDR3 DNA is TGCGCCAGCAGCCAAGATAGGGGGCGGGGGCCCAGCTCCTACGAGCAGTACTTC.

The V gene is TRBV6-6, the J gene TRBJ1-2, with 8 bases aligning to TRBD1. V was pared by 6 bases and J by 6 bases, with 6 bases of the junction left unmatched. The germline V gene encodes CDR1 MNHNY and CDR2 SVGAGI (reference sequence). CDR3 length: 13 amino acids. The CDR3 here is CASSPGQGHGYTF. The DNA for the CDR3 is TGTGCCAGCAGCCCCGGACAGGGTCATGGCTACACCTTC.

This clone was counted a single time. The gene calls are TRBV11-2 and TRBJ1-2, with 9 positions matching TRBD1. Germline loops: CDR1 SGHAT, CDR2 FQNNGV. CDR3 length: 15 residues. The J segment lost 5 bases and the V segment lost 1 base, leaving 5 bases of the junction unmatched. CDR3 nucleotides: TGTGCCAGCAGCTTAGGGGGACAGGGATTTTATGGCTACACCTTC. This codes for CASSLGGQGFYGYTF.

The rearrangement links TRBV4-1 to TRBJ2-2; 14 bases agree with TRBD2. The germline CDR1 and CDR2 sequences are MGHRA and YSYEKL. V dropped 4 bases and J dropped 4; count of bases not matched to a gene: 5. There are 17 residues in the CDR3. The CDR3 region has the DNA TGCGCCAGCAGCCCCATCGGGACTAGCGGGGGCACCGGGGAGCTGTTTTTT. It translates to CASSPIGTSGGTGELFF.

In DNA form, the CDR3 reads TGTGCCAGCGACCCCTCTAGCGGGGGGGTTGGAGATACGCAGTATTTT. This encodes CASDPSSGGVGDTQYF. This chain links TRBV7-9 with TRBJ2-3; TRBD2 aligns across 12 bases. Germline CDR1 reads SEHNR; CDR2 reads FQNEAQ (reference sequence). V lost 8 bases to trimming and J lost 5 bases; unmatched junction nucleotides: 11. The length of the CDR3 is 16 residues.

The V and J genes are TRBV7-9 and TRBJ1-3, with D uncertain. V was shortened by 10 bases and J by 4 bases, with 20 bases between the two germline ends. Germline V gene lookup returns CDR1 SEHNR and CDR2 FQNEAQ (reference sequence). The CDR3 runs to 15 residues. CDR3 region: CATDGGIRPGNTIYF. In DNA form, the CDR3 reads TGTGCCACCGACGGAGGTATTCGGCCCGGAAACACCATATATTTT. The full variable domain, its missing parts supplied by reference TRBV7-9 and TRBJ1-3, is DTGVSQNPRHKITKRGQNVTFRCDPISEHNRLYWYRQTLGQGPEFLTYFQNEAQLEKSRLLSDRFSAERPKGSFSTLEIQRTEQGDSAMYLCATDGGIRPGNTIYFGEGSWLTVV.

The chain uses TRBV5-1 and TRBJ2-5, with D maybe TRBD1 (6 bases). V was clipped by 3 bases and J by 4 bases, with 13 bases between them. The CDR3 length is 14 residues. From germline, CDR1 is SGHRS and CDR2 YFSETQ. The CDR3 DNA follows: TGCGCCAGCAGCTCGGGAAGGGGGAGAGAGACCCAGTACTTC. Its protein product is CASSSGRGRETQYF.

The rearrangement uses TRBV5-1 and TRBJ1-1; TRBD1 aligns across 7 bases. This CDR3 has 14 residues. V was pared by 4 bases and J by 7 bases, with 10 bases of the junction left unmatched. The germline CDR1 and CDR2 sequences are SGHRS and YFSETQ. As DNA, the CDR3 is TGCGCCAGCAGCCCGTCCCGGGACAGTTTTGAAGCTTTCTTT. Protein: CASSPSRDSFEAFF. The full variable domain, completed using reference TRBV5-1 and TRBJ1-1, is KAGVTQTPRYLIKTRGQQVTLSCSPISGHRSVSWYQQTPGQGLQFLFEYFSETQRNKGNFPGRFSGRQFSNSRSEMNVSTLELGDSALYLCASSPSRDSFEAFFGQGTRLTVV.

The CDR3 is CASSLRDGGELFF. The CDR3 DNA sequence: TGTGCCAGCAGCTTGAGGGACGGCGGGGAGCTGTTTTTT. The V and J genes are TRBV9 and TRBJ2-2; D possibly uses TRBD1 or TRBD2 (5 bases each). The length of the CDR3 is 13 residues. The ends were cut back, 4 bases at V and 7 bases at J, with 11 bases in the middle. Germline CDR1 reads SGDLS; CDR2 reads YYNGEE.

This rearrangement joins TRBV5-1 to TRBJ2-1, with TRBD2 identical over 9 bases. This CDR3 spans 15 amino acids. V dropped 4 bases and J dropped 7; count of bases not matched to a gene: 9. Germline CDR1 SGHRS, CDR2 YFSETQ. The CDR3 loop reads CASSPSSGGSNEQFF. CDR3 nucleotides: TGCGCCAGCAGCCCAAGTAGCGGGGGATCGAATGAGCAGTTCTTC.

This clone was seen a single time. This sequence joins TRBV6-6 and TRBJ2-2, with 8 bases fitting TRBD2. CDR3 length: 16 amino acids. Germline trimming cut 2 bases from V and 0 bases from J; bases unmatched to any gene: 2. Germline assignment: CDR1 MNHNY and CDR2 SVGAGI (reference sequence). This CDR3 reads CASSYGGLANTGELFF. CDR3 sequence (DNA): TGTGCCAGCAGTTACGGGGGACTAGCGAACACCGGGGAGCTGTTTTTT.

This clone was observed once. The genes are TRBV11-2 and TRBJ2-7; D gene uncertain. The CDR3 has 12 amino acids. V was shortened by 5 bases and J by 6 bases, with 11 bases between the two germline ends. Looked up from germline, CDR1 is SGHAT and CDR2 is FQNNGV. In DNA form, the CDR3 reads TGTGCCAGCAGCCTGGTGGCCTCCGAGCAGTACTTC. The encoded protein is CASSLVASEQYF. The full variable domain, in which reference TRBV11-2 and TRBJ2-7 provide the parts outside the CDR3, is EAGVAQSPRYKIIEKRQSVAFWCNPISGHATLYWYQQILGQGPKLLIQFQNNGVVDDSQLPKDRFSAERLKGVDSTLKIQPAKLEDSAVYLCASSLVASEQYFGPGTRLTVT.

The chain is built from TRBV25-1 and TRBJ2-7; D not resolved. V lost 5 bases and J 1 base, leaving 9 bases between the germline ends. The CDR3 is 13 residues long. Germline V lookup: CDR1 MGHDK, CDR2 SYGVNS. The DNA of the CDR3 is TGTGCCAGCAGTAAGGGATTTTCCTACGAGCAGTACTTC. The encoded protein is CASSKGFSYEQYF.

The chain recombines TRBV18 with TRBJ2-6; D ambiguous. The length of the CDR3 is 15 residues. CDR1 and CDR2 (germline): KGHSH, LQKENI. The germline V and J ends were trimmed by 3 bases and 2 bases, with 8 bases remaining between them. The CDR3, as DNA: TGTGCCAGCTCACCGAGAGCTCCTGGGGCCAACGTCCTGACTTTC. Translated: CASSPRAPGANVLTF.

V gene TRBV29-1 combines with J gene TRBJ2-7; D unclear. The V and J ends lost 0 bases and 5 bases respectively, with 8 bases between them. CDR1 and CDR2 from the germline V gene are SQVTM and ANQGSEA. The CDR3 is made up of 12 amino acids. CDR3: CSVEELGNEQYF. The CDR3 DNA reads as TGCAGCGTTGAAGAATTAGGGAACGAGCAGTACTTC.

The J gene is TRBJ1-3, the V gene TRBV6-5; D remains ambiguous. V gave up 0 bases and J gave up 0 bases, with 3 bases separating them. CDR1 is MNHEY, CDR2 SVGAGI, per germline. The CDR3 totals 14 residues. The CDR3: CASSYSNSGNTIYF. In nucleotides, the CDR3 is TGTGCCAGCAGTTACTCCAACTCTGGAAACACCATATATTTT.